This T cell receptor (beta chain) emerged from a study of blood T cell repertoires in COVID-19 (dated by TCRdb to the early 2020s). Study-wide context: Samples covering the acute and convalescent phases of COVID-19 were provided by collaborators in the United States, Italy and Spain. The sample metadata nearly always contained a de-identified subject ID, COVID-19 status, age in years and sex. The prospective study material was composed of cDNA or gDNA derived from T cells, B-cell-depleted T cells, or PBMCs. Deeply sampled blood TCRbeta repertoires from subjects exposed to, actively infected with, or recovered from COVID-19 were included in the dataset. The samples were drawn from the first 160 participants of the ongoing ImmuneRACE study and from under 1,500 subjects provided by 6 global collaborators. Where HLA class I and class II types were available, the types were taken from metadata supplied by the sample provider, not from assay-based typing. The repertoires were released in a freely available public database meant as a resource for research on the immune response to SARS-CoV-2. What the study reported, not specific to this receptor: How much clinical and demographic metadata was included differed by source and by participant, and the metadata was provided uncurated.

The collaborating institutions used their own protocols to collect whole blood in K2EDTA tubes. For TCRbeta analysis, collaborator samples were shipped as frozen whole blood, as isolated PBMCs, or as DNA extracted from either sample type. TCRbeta CDR3 regions were amplified from genomic DNA using the immunoSEQ Assay, a bias-controlled multiplex PCR. Per the source publication's procedure: The number of nucleated cells in each sample was estimated from the amplification of reference gene primers within the assay. To quantify the absolute abundance of each unique TCRbeta CDR3 rearrangement, sequence reads were collapsed and filtered. For each sample, productive Simpson clonality was calculated as the square root of Simpson's diversity index over productive rearrangements. TCRdb carries this immuneACCESS record with in-frame sequences only. Its versions omit some clonotypes, under half of them owing to an unresolved V gene in the studies checked, with the rest unexplained. V and J calls and clone size follow that table, whereas D and trimming were derived from the DNA. The sample profile shows over 100,000 clones; over 60% of them were found once. Around 1.8% of the sample rests with the top ten.

The CDR3 measures 13 amino acids from cysteine to phenylalanine. CDR3 DNA only is kept here, 39 bases in frame from base 1. At the junction V is shortened by 5 bases and J by 6 bases, with 14 bases in between. CDR1 and CDR2, looked up from the germline V gene (reference sequence), are MNHNY and SVGAGI. A note on this clone: This clone's antigen is unknown. Base quality data are lacking; no much larger clone is found one base away.

The source material was peripheral blood. This chain joins TRBV6-6 to TRBJ2-7; TRBD2 is a weak D gene call, 6 bases matching. The receptor comes from a woman between 65 and 79 years old with acute or convalescent COVID-19. The DNA sequence follows: TGTGCCAGCAGTGCCCCGATGGGGGGCGAGCAGTACTTC. Translated, this is CASSAPMGGEQYF.